These 9 T cell receptor beta chains were sequenced from one sample in a study of shared clonotypes between healthy human individuals. Clones were sequenced by immunoSEQ multiplex PCR, and TCRdb holds only the in-frame ones, with some missing. The repertoire holds roughly 1,000,000 clones, with 75% to 85% as singletons. The sample comprised memory CD4+ T cells from PBMCs. Indicated subset: CD45RA-negative fraction. The receptors were gathered from a young man in good health. Some clones in this sample may be carry-over from other donors' samples.

This sequence joins TRBV4-1 and TRBJ2-5; a weak D match, TRBD1 (6 bases). The CDR3 consists of 14 residues. Germline V lookup: CDR1 MGHRA, CDR2 YSYEKL. V was trimmed by 4 bases and J by 2 bases, leaving 11 bases between them. Here the CDR3 DNA reads TGCGCCAGCAGCCTAAAGGACAGTCAAGAGACCCAGTACTTC. Protein: CASSLKDSQETQYF.

The chain recombines TRBV5-1 with TRBJ2-3; D is perhaps TRBD2 (6 bases). The germline V gene has CDR1 SGHRS and CDR2 YFSETQ. V was pared by 4 bases and J by 8 bases, with 17 bases between. The CDR3 is 14 amino acids. The CDR3 protein is CASSPGDPSGTQYF. CDR3 DNA sequence: TGCGCCAGCAGCCCGGGAGACCCCTCAGGTACGCAGTATTTT.

This clone has only a few counts. The chain uses TRBV4-2 and TRBJ1-2; the D is unclear. The CDR3 spans 21 residues. The germline V gene encodes CDR1 LGHNA and CDR2 YNFKEQ. V dropped 0 bases and J dropped 5 bases, with 31 bases sitting between them. Here the CDR3 reads CASSQEGSGVPSAPLPYGYTF. The CDR3, as DNA: TGTGCCAGCAGCCAAGAAGGGTCCGGAGTCCCATCCGCTCCTCTCCCTTATGGCTACACCTTC.

This rearrangement joins TRBV28 to TRBJ2-3; 8 bases agree with TRBD1. V was clipped by 3 bases and J by 1 base; unmatched bases: 6. The CDR3 is 16 residues long. CDR1 MDHEN and CDR2 SYDVKM come from the germline V gene. The chain's CDR3 is CASSFGMGQGTDTQYF. Written as DNA, the CDR3 is TGTGCCAGCAGTTTTGGAATGGGACAGGGCACAGATACGCAGTATTTT.

This clone has a handful of counts. The chain combines TRBV7-3 with TRBJ1-3, with D possibly being TRBD1 (5 bases). The CDR3 loop spans 13 amino acids. Germline V CDR1 and CDR2: SGHTA, FQGTGA. The V end was cut by 5 bases, the J end by 4 bases, with 9 bases between. CDR3 DNA: TGTGCCAGCAGCGCCCGGGACGGAAACACCATATATTTT. Its translation is CASSARDGNTIYF.

The chain carries TRBV28 and TRBJ1-1, with D hard to call. In germline, CDR1 is MDHEN, CDR2 SYDVKM. V was shortened by 7 bases and J by 7 bases, with 13 bases between the two germline ends. CDR3 length: 12 residues. CDR3 sequence (DNA): TGTGCCAGCACCCTAAGAGGGTTTGAAGCTTTCTTT. Protein: CASTLRGFEAFF.

The count of this clone is one. This chain links TRBV7-3 with TRBJ1-1; D perhaps matches TRBD1 (6 bases). This CDR3 has 15 amino acids. The germline CDR1 and CDR2 sequences are SGHTA and FQGTGA. Deletions cut 6 bases from V and 2 bases from J, with 16 bases between. The CDR3 loop reads CASSSTGTKNTEAFF. The DNA of the CDR3 is TGTGCCAGCAGTTCCACCGGGACAAAAAACACTGAAGCTTTCTTT.

The rearrangement uses TRBV28 and TRBJ2-7; 8 bases match TRBD1. After removal of 8 bases from V and 3 bases from J, the junction contained 9 bases not matched to a gene. The CDR3 has 14 amino acids. CDR1 is MDHEN, CDR2 SYDVKM, per germline. DNA of the CDR3: TGTGCCAGCTCCCGGGGACAGGATGTCTACGAGCAGTACTTC. Its translation: CASSRGQDVYEQYF.

A single count supports this clone. This chain joins TRBV5-1 and TRBJ2-7; D might be TRBD1 or TRBD2, each matching 5 bases. The CDR3 consists of 14 residues. V was cut by 4 bases and J by 5 bases, with 16 bases left in between. The germline V gene encodes CDR1 SGHRS and CDR2 YFSETQ. In DNA form, the CDR3 reads TGCGCCAGCAGCCCAGGGACGGCCCGGAACGAGCAGTACTTC. It yields the protein CASSPGTARNEQYF.